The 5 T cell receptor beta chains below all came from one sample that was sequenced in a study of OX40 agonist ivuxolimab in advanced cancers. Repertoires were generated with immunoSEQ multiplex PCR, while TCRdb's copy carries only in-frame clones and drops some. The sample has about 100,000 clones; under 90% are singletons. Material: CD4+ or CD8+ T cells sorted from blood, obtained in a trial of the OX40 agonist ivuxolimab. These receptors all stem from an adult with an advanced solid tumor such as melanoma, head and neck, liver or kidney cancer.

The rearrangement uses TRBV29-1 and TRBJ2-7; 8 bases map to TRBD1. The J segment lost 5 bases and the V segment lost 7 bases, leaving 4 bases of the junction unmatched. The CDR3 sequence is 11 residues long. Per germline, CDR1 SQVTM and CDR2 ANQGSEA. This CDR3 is CSGQGRNEQYF. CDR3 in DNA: TGCAGCGGACAGGGGCGCAACGAGCAGTACTTC.

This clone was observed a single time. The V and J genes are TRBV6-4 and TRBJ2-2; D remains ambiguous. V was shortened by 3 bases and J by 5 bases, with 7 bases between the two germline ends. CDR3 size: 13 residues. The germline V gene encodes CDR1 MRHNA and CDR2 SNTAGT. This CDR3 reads CASSETETGELFF. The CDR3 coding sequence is TGTGCCAGCAGTGAGACGGAAACCGGGGAGCTGTTTTTT.

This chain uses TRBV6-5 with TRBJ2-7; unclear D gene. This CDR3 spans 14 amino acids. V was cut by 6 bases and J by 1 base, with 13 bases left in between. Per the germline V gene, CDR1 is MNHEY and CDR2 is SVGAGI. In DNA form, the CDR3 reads TGTGCCAGCAGGCTCTTCCAGGATTCCTACGAGCAGTACTTC. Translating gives CASRLFQDSYEQYF.

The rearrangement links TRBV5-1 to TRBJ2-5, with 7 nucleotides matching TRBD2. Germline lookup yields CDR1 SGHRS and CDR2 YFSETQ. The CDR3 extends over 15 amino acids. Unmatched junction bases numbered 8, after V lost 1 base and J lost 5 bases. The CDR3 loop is CASSLLGGRGETQYF. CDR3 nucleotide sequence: TGCGCCAGCAGCTTGTTGGGCGGGAGAGGGGAGACCCAGTACTTC.

This chain's CDR3 is CASRRDYSTDTQYF. The CDR3 DNA reads TGTGCCAGCCGACGGGACTACAGCACAGATACGCAGTATTTT. The V gene is TRBV6-1, the J gene TRBJ2-3; the match to TRBD2 covers 7 bases. Germline CDR1 MNHNS, CDR2 SASEGT. The length of the CDR3 is 14 residues. V was clipped by 8 bases and J by 0 bases; unmatched bases: 5.